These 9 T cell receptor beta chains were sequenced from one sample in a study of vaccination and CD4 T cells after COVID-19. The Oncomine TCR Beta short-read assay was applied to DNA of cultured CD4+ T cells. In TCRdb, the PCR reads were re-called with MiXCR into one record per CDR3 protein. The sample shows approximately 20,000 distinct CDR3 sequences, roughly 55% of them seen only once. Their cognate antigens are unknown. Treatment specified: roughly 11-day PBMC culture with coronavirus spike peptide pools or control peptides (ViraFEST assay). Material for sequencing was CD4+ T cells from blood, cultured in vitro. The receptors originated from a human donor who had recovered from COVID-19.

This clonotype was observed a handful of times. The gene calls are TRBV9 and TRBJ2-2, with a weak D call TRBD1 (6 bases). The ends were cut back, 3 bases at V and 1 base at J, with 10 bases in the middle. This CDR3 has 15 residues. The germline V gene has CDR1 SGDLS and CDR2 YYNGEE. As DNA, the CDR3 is TGTGCCAGCAGCGCAGTGGGACAGAACACCGGGGAGCTGTTTTTT. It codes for CASSAVGQNTGELFF.

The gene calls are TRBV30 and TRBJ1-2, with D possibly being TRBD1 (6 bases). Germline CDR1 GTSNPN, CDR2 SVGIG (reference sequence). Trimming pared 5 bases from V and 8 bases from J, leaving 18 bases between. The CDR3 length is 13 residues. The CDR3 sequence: CAWEDSGFSGYTF. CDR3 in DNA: TGTGCCTGGGAGGACAGTGGTTTCTCGGGCTACACCTTC.

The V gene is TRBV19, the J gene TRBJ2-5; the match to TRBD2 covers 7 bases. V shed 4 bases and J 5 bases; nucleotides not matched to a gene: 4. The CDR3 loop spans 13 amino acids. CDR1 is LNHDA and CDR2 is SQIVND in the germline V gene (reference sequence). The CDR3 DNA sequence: TGTGCCAGTAGTACCGGACTAGTTGAGACCCAGTACTTC. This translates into CASSTGLVETQYF.

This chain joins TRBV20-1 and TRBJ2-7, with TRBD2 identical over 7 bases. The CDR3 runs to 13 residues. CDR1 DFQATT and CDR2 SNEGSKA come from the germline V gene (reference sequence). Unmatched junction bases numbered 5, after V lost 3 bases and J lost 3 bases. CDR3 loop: CSASGRISYEQYF. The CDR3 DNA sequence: TGCAGTGCTAGCGGGAGGATTAGCTACGAGCAGTACTTC.

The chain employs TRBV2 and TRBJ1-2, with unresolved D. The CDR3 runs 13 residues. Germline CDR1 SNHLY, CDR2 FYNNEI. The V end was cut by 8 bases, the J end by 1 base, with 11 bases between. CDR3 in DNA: TGTGCCAGCCGGACGGAAATTAACTATGGCTACACCTTC. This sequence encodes CASRTEINYGYTF.

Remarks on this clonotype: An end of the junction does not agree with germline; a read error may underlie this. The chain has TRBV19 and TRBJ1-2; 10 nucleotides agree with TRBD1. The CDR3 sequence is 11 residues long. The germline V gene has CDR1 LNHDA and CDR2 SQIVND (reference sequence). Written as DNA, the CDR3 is TGTGCCGGTAGACAGGGGGCCGGCTACACCTTC. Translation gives CAGRQGAGYTF.

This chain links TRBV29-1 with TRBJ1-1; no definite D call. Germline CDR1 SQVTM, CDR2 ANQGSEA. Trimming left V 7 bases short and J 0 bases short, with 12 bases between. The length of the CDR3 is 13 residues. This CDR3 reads CSASTGMNTEAFF. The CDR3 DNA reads TGCAGCGCCTCCACCGGTATGAACACTGAAGCTTTCTTT.

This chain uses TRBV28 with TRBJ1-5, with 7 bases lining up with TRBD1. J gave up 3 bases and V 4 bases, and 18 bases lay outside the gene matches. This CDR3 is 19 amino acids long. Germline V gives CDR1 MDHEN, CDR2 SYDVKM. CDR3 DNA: TGTGCCAGCAGTTCCGCGCAGGGGGGAGGGACAGTCAACAATCAGCCCCAGCATTTT. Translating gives CASSSAQGGGTVNNQPQHF.

The CDR3 coding sequence is TGTGCCAGCAGTAGACAGGGCGTCACCTACAATGAGCAGTTCTTC. Protein: CASSRQGVTYNEQFF. The V call is TRBV6-1, the J call TRBJ2-1, with 7 nucleotides matching TRBD1. This CDR3 is 15 amino acids long. V gave up 5 bases and J gave up 2 bases; unmatched junction bases: 6. Germline lookup yields CDR1 MNHNS and CDR2 SASEGT.